This passage covers 11 T cell receptor beta chains from one sample sequenced in a study of CD8 T cells in Susac syndrome. When the RNA was reverse transcribed, random hexamers were used with an input of roughly 0.45 to 1 ug. TCRdb itself ran the immunoSEQ multiplex PCR reads through MiXCR, one entry per CDR3 protein. The repertoire includes 300,000 to 350,000 distinct CDR3 sequences, roughly nine tenths of them detected once, and 0.06% to 0.075% sits in the top ten. Sequenced input: CD4+ T cells from PBMCs. The source of these receptors is a human donor with multiple sclerosis.

V is TRBV2 and J is TRBJ2-1, with TRBD1 as a possible D gene (6 bases). Germline CDR1 reads SNHLY; CDR2 reads FYNNEI. CDR3 length: 14 amino acids. Trimming cost V 4 bases and J 0 bases, with 7 bases left between them. The CDR3 nucleotides read TGTGCCAGCAGTGGGGGGCCCTCCTACAATGAGCAGTTCTTC. It specifies CASSGGPSYNEQFF.

V gene TRBV29-1 combines with J gene TRBJ2-3; D is perhaps TRBD2 (5 bases). Germline CDR1 reads SQVTM; CDR2 reads ANQGSEA. Trimming shortened V by 4 bases and J by 6 bases, and 14 bases separated the two germline ends. This CDR3 has 13 residues. The DNA of the CDR3 is TGCAGCGTTGCGGAGTTCCGGAGGGATACGCAGTATTTT. Its translation: CSVAEFRRDTQYF.

The gene calls are TRBV7-8 and TRBJ2-7, with D perhaps assigned TRBD1 or TRBD2 (5 bases each). This CDR3 contains 14 residues. CDR1 and CDR2 (germline): SGHVS, FQNEAQ. V lost 0 bases and J lost 6, with 12 bases in between. The CDR3 loop reads CASSLARGSGEQYF. The CDR3 region has the DNA TGTGCCAGCAGCTTAGCGAGGGGCTCAGGCGAGCAGTACTTC.

The gene calls are TRBV9 and TRBJ2-3, with 12 nucleotides matching TRBD2. The V gene's germline CDR1 is SGDLS and CDR2 YYNGEE. CDR3 length: 16 residues. J was trimmed by 7 bases and V by 4 bases; bases with no gene match: 10. The CDR3 is CASSRLAGVTVNTQYF. The CDR3 nucleotides are TGTGCCAGCAGCAGACTAGCGGGGGTGACGGTGAATACGCAGTATTTT.

V usage is TRBV21-1 and J usage is TRBJ2-1; the table's D call of TRBD1 was not tested on the DNA. TRBV21-1 represents a pseudogene. The length of the CDR3 is 9 residues. In DNA form, the CDR3 reads TGTGCCAGCAGCTCCCCCCGGTTCTTC. Its protein is CASSSPRFF.

The chain carries TRBV20-1 and TRBJ1-2; D unclear. Germline assignment: CDR1 DFQATT and CDR2 SNEGSKA (reference sequence). Deletions cut 1 base from V and 4 bases from J, with 7 bases between. The CDR3 is 12 residues long. CDR3 region: CSARVGSYGYTF. The CDR3 nucleotides are TGCAGTGCTAGAGTGGGCAGCTATGGCTACACCTTC.

This sequence joins TRBV19 and TRBJ1-5, with no clear D. The CDR3 has 13 residues. V shed 5 bases and J shed 4 bases, with 9 bases lying between them. Germline CDR1 and CDR2: LNHDA and SQIVND (reference sequence). The CDR3 loop reads CASSRRENQPQHF. The CDR3 nucleotides are TGTGCCAGTAGTCGACGGGAGAATCAGCCCCAGCATTTT.

In DNA, the CDR3 is TGTGCCACCCAGCTTGGGGGGGGCACAGATACGCAGTATTTT. As protein: CATQLGGGTDTQYF. V and J are TRBV7-9 and TRBJ2-3; 7 bases agree with TRBD2. Germline V lookup: CDR1 SEHNR, CDR2 FQNEAQ (reference sequence). The CDR3 has 14 amino acids. The J segment lost 1 base and the V segment lost 10 bases, leaving 8 bases of the junction unmatched.

The chain has TRBV18 and TRBJ2-1, with TRBD2 matching over 10 bases. CDR1 is KGHSH and CDR2 is LQKENI in the germline V gene. V trimming: 4 bases; J trimming: 7 bases; junction bases outside the gene matches: 16. The CDR3 consists of 18 residues. CDR3 protein: CASSLTLSGRAMWNEQFF. DNA for the CDR3: TGTGCCAGCTCACTAACTCTCAGCGGGAGGGCCATGTGGAATGAGCAGTTCTTC.

V gene TRBV5-4 combines with J gene TRBJ2-5; D call uncertain. This CDR3 has 12 amino acids. The germline V and J ends were trimmed by 0 bases and 10 bases, with 10 bases remaining between them. Germline-derived CDR1 and CDR2 are SGHNT and YYREEE (reference sequence). The CDR3: CASSLGPQVQYF. The CDR3 bases are TGTGCCAGCAGCTTGGGCCCGCAGGTCCAGTACTTC.

V and J are TRBV19 and TRBJ2-2; 8 bases align to TRBD2. Germline V CDR1 and CDR2: LNHDA, SQIVND (reference sequence). V was clipped by 5 bases and J by 5 bases; unmatched bases: 10. This CDR3 has 16 amino acids. The CDR3 protein is CASSSIAGGNTGELFF. DNA for the CDR3: TGTGCCAGTAGTTCAATTGCGGGAGGAAATACCGGGGAGCTGTTTTTT.